The 7 T cell receptor beta chains given below trace back to one sample, sequenced in a study of beta chain features in type 1 diabetes. The study's findings and limits: Within each of all four CD4+ subsets, Type 1 diabetes patients had TCRB CDR3s that were moderately but significantly shorter.

TCRB transcripts that were expressed got sequenced, as all of the isolated RNA had been reverse transcribed. Sequencing was performed with immunoSEQ multiplex PCR; in TCRdb, only in-frame clones are kept and a portion is missing. The sample has 200,000 to 300,000 clones, under 13% seen once. Their antigens remain unidentified. Sequenced sample: naive CD4+ T cells from blood. The receptors originated from a man aged 25 to 40 with type 1 diabetes.

This clone was seen a few times. This rearrangement joins TRBV7-9 to TRBJ2-3, with 7 bases aligning to TRBD2. Germline CDR1 is SEHNR and CDR2 is FQNEAQ (reference sequence). J was trimmed by 3 bases and V by 7 bases; bases with no gene match: 7. The CDR3 is 14 amino acids. In nucleotides, the CDR3 is TGTGCCAGCACCCTAGCGGCCCCTACAGATACGCAGTATTTT. It encodes CASTLAAPTDTQYF.

J is TRBJ1-1 and V is TRBV7-6, with a weak D call TRBD1 (5 bases). Trimming shortened V by 1 base and J by 2 bases, and 11 bases separated the two germline ends. CDR1 and CDR2 (germline): SGHVS, FNYEAQ. The length of the CDR3 is 15 residues. Here the CDR3 reads CASSLGLGGNTEAFF. CDR3 coding DNA: TGTGCCAGCAGCTTAGGTCTCGGGGGTAACACTGAAGCTTTCTTT.

This clone was counted only a few times. The chain recombines TRBV18 with TRBJ2-2; the D gene is possibly TRBD2 (6 bases). The CDR3 runs 14 residues. The germline V gene has CDR1 KGHSH and CDR2 LQKENI. Trimming left V 2 bases short and J 4 bases short, with 8 bases between. In DNA form, the CDR3 reads TGTGCCAGCTCACCAGCGCGGGGCACCGGGGAGCTGTTTTTT. Translated, it gives CASSPARGTGELFF.

The genes are TRBV6-6 and TRBJ2-3; 8 bases line up with TRBD1. Trimming at V came to 2 bases and at J to 1 base, leaving 2 bases not matched to a gene. Germline V gene sequence: CDR1 MNHNY, CDR2 SVGAGI (reference sequence). This CDR3 is 15 amino acids long. The CDR3 DNA sequence: TGTGCCAGCAGTTACGAGGGACAGGGCACAGATACGCAGTATTTT. This translates into CASSYEGQGTDTQYF.

The chain links TRBV4-2 to TRBJ2-1; D uncertain. Germline loops: CDR1 LGHNA, CDR2 YNFKEQ. Trimming removed 0 bases from V and 6 bases from J, with 12 bases in between. The CDR3 length is 15 residues. The chain's CDR3 is CASSQDPALGNEQFF. In DNA, the CDR3 is TGTGCCAGCAGCCAAGATCCCGCCCTAGGCAATGAGCAGTTCTTC.

The chain combines TRBV16 with TRBJ1-5, with 7 bases fitting TRBD1. The germline V gene encodes CDR1 KGHSY and CDR2 FQNENV. The length of the CDR3 is 14 residues. With 2 bases clipped from V and 7 bases from J, the junction kept 5 bases outside the gene matches. CDR3 residues: CASSQPQGDQPQHF. The CDR3 nucleotides are TGTGCCAGCAGCCAACCTCAGGGGGACCAGCCCCAGCATTTT.

V gene TRBV2 combines with J gene TRBJ2-7, with 8 bases identical to TRBD1. From germline, CDR1 is SNHLY and CDR2 FYNNEI. This CDR3 region has 14 residues. The J segment lost 2 bases and the V segment lost 6 bases, leaving 6 bases of the junction unmatched. The CDR3 DNA is TGTGCCAGCAGGGACAGGGCAAGTACCTACGAGCAGTACTTC. Its translation: CASRDRASTYEQYF.